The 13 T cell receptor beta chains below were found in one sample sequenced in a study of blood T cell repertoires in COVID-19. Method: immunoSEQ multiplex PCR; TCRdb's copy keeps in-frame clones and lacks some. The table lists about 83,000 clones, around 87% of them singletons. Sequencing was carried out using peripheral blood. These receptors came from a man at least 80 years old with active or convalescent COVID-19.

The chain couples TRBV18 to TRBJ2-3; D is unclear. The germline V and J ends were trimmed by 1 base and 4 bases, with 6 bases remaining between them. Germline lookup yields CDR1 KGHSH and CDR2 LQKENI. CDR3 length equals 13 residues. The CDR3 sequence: CASSPLAADTQYF. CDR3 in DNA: TGTGCCAGCTCACCACTAGCAGCAGATACGCAGTATTTT.

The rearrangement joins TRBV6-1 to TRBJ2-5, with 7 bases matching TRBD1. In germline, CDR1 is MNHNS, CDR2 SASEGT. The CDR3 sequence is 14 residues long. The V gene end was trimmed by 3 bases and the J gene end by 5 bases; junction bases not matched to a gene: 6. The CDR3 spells CASSDPDRAETQYF. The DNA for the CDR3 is TGTGCCAGCAGTGATCCTGACAGGGCGGAGACCCAGTACTTC.

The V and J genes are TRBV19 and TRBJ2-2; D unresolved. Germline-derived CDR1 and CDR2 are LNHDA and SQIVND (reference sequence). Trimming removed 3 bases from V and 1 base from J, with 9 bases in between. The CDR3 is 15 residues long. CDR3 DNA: TGTGCCAGTAGTATTCGTCAGTTGAACACCGGGGAGCTGTTTTTT. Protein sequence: CASSIRQLNTGELFF.

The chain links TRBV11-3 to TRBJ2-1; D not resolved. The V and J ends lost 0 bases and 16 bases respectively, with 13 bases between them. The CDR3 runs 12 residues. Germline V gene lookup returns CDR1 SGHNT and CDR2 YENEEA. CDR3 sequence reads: CASSLDPRIHFF. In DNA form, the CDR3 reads TGTGCCAGCAGCTTAGATCCCAGGATACACTTCTTC.

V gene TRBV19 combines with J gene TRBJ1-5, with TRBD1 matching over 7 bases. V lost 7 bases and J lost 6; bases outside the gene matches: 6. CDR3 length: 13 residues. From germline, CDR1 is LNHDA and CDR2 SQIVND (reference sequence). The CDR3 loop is CASKTGHFQPQHF. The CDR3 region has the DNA TGTGCCAGTAAGACAGGGCATTTTCAGCCCCAGCATTTT.

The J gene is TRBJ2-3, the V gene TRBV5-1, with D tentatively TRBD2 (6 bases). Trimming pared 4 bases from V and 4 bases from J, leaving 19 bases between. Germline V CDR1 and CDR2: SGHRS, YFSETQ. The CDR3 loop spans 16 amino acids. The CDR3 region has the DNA TGCGCCAGCAGCCGACGTGGGGGGAGTGGGGCAGATACGCAGTATTTT. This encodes CASSRRGGSGADTQYF.

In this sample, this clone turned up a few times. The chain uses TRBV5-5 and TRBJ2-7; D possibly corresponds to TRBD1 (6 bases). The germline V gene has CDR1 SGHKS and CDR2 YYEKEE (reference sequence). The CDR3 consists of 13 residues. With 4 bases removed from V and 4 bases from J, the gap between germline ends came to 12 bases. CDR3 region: CASSLQGIYEQYV. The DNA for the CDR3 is TGTGCCAGCAGCCTCCAGGGGATATACGAGCAGTACGTC.

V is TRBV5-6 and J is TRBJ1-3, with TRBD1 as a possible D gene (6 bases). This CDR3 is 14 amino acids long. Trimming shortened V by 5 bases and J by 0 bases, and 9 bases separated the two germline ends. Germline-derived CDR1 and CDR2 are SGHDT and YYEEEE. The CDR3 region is CASRPGVSGNTIYF. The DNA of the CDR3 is TGTGCCAGCAGACCAGGGGTCTCTGGAAACACCATATATTTT.

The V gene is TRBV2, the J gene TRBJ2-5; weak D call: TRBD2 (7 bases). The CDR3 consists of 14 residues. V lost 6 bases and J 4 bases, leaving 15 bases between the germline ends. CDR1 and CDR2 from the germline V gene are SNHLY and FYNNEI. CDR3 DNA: TGTGCCAGCAGCCGCGGAGGGGGGGGAGAGACCCAGTACTTC. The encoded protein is CASSRGGGGETQYF.

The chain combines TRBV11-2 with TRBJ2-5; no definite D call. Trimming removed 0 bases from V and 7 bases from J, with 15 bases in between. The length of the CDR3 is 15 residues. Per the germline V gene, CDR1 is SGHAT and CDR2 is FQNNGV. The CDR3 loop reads CASSLDREYVLTQYF. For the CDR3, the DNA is TGTGCCAGCAGCTTAGATCGAGAATACGTTCTGACCCAGTACTTC.

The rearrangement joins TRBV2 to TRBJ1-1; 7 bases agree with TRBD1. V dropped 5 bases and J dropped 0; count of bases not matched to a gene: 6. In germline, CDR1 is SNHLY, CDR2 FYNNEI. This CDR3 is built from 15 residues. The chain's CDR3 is CASSPSGQLNTEAFF. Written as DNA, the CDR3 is TGTGCCAGCAGTCCTTCGGGACAGCTGAACACTGAAGCTTTCTTT.

CDR3 residues: CASSNRGSEKLFF. CDR3 nucleotides: TGTGCCAGCAGTAACAGGGGCTCTGAAAAACTGTTTTTT. The chain recombines TRBV21-1 with TRBJ1-4; TRBD1 is the table's D call and was not checked against the DNA. TRBV21-1 counts as a pseudogene. The CDR3 has 13 amino acids.

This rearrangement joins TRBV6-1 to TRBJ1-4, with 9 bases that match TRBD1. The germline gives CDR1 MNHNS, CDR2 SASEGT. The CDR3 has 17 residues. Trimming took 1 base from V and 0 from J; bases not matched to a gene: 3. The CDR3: CASSEGQGVSTNEKLFF. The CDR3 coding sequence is TGTGCCAGCAGTGAAGGACAGGGGGTCTCAACTAATGAAAAACTGTTTTTT.